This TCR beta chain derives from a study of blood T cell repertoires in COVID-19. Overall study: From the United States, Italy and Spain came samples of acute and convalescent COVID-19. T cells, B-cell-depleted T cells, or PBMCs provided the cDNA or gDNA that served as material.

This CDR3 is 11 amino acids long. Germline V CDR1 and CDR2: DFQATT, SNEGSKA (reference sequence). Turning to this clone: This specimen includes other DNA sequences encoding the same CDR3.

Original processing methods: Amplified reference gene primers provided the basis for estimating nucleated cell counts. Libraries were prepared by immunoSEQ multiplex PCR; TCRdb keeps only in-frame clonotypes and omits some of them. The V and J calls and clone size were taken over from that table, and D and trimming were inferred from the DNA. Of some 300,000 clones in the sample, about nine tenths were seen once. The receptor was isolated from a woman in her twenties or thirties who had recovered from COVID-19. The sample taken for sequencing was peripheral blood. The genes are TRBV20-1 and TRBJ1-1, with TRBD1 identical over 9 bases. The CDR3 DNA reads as TGCAGGGGACAGGGTGGGACTGAAGCTTTCTTT. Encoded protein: CRGQGGTEAFF.